The T cell receptor (beta chain) described here comes from a study of blood T cell repertoires in COVID-19. The trim removed 4 bases at V and 5 bases at J, leaving 12 bases unmatched. In germline, CDR1 is LGHDT, CDR2 YNNKEL (reference sequence). The CDR3 has 16 residues. Libraries were prepared by immunoSEQ multiplex PCR; TCRdb keeps only in-frame clonotypes and omits some of them. The sample holds roughly 250,000 clones, approximately 90% seen once. The sample consisted of peripheral blood. The clonotype was recovered from a man aged 55 to 70 who had recovered from COVID-19. The V and J genes are TRBV3-1 (or the pseudogene TRBV3-2) and TRBJ2-3; TRBD2 matches at 7 bases. CDR3 DNA: TGTGCCAGCAGCCCCCAAGCGGGGTCTTTGATAGATACGCAGTATTTT. Protein product: CASSPQAGSLIDTQYF.